A single T cell receptor (beta chain) is shown here with its context. Source study methods: Estimation of nucleated cell counts was performed using reference gene primer amplification. TCRdb's table, derived via immunoSEQ multiplex PCR, lists solely in-frame clones and lacks some. The V and J calls and clone size were taken over from that table, and D and trimming were inferred from the DNA. In the table there are a few hundred thousand clones, about 90% of which are singletons. With 6 bases removed from V and 4 bases from J, the gap between germline ends came to 16 bases. The CDR3 runs to 15 residues. CDR1 is MNHEY, CDR2 SMNVEV, per germline (reference sequence). This sample is drawn from a study of blood T cell repertoires in COVID-19. Study information: The analysed material was cDNA or gDNA that came from T cells, B-cell-depleted T cells, or PBMCs.

The origin of this receptor is a woman in her 50s with acute or convalescent COVID-19. The sample was peripheral blood. The rearrangement links TRBV27 to TRBJ1-5; TRBD1 might be the D (5 bases). The DNA for the CDR3 is TGTGCCAGCAGACCCGGAGGGGTCTATAATCAGCCCCAGCATTTT. This translates into CASRPGGVYNQPQHF.